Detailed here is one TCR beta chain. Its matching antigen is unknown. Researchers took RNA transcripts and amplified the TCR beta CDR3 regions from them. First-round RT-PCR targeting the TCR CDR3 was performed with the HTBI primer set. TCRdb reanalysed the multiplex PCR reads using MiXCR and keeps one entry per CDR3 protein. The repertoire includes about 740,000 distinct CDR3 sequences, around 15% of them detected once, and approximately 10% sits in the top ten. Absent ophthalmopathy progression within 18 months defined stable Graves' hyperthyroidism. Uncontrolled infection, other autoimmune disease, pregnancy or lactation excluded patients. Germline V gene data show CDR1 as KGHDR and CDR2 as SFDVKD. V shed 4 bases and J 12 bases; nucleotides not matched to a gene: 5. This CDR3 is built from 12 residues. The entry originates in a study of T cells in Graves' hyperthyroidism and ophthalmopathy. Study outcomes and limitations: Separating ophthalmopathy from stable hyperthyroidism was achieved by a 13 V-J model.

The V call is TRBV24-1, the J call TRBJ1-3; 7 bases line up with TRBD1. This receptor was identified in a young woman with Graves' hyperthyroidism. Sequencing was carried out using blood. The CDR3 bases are TGTGCCACCAGTGACCCCGGGACAGACATATATTTT. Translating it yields CATSDPGTDIYF.